The TCR beta chain under discussion was sequenced for a study of blood T cells in healthy people across ages. PCR was performed a second time for 7 to 11 cycles using a sample-barcoded 5' primer and a J-beta primer mix. A single record per CDR3 protein comes from TCRdb applying MiXCR to the 5' RACE reads. The data hold roughly 500,000 distinct CDR3 sequences, with under 30% observed a single time. The length of the CDR3 is 13 residues. Germline V CDR1 and CDR2: DFQATT, SNEGSKA (reference sequence). Trimming shortened V by 6 bases and J by 2 bases, and 10 bases separated the two germline ends. In its sample, this clonotype was seen a few times. These data were also filed under a second study, of T cells of mothers and their children.

The chain combines TRBV20-1 with TRBJ1-4; TRBD1 is a possible D gene (6 bases). The sequencing sample was made of blood. The sequence derives from a boy younger than 18 in good health. CDR3 in DNA: TGCAGTGCAACTCAGGGGACTAATGAAAAACTGTTTTTT. It specifies CSATQGTNEKLFF.